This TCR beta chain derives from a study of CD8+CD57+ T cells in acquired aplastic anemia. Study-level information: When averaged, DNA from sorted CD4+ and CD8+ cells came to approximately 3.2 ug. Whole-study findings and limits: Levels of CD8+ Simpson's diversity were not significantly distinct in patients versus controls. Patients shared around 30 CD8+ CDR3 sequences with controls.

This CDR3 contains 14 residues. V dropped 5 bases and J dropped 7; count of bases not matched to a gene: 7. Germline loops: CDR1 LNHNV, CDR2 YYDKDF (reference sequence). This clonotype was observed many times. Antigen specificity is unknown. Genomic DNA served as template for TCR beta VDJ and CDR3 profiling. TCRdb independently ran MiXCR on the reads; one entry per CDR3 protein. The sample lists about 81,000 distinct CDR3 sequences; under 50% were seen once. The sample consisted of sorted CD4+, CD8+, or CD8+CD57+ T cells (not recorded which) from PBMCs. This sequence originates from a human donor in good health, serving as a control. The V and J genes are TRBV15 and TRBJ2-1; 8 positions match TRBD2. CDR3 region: CATSPYSGTNEQFF. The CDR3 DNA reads TGTGCCACCAGCCCTTATAGCGGGACTAATGAGCAGTTCTTC.